Listed below are T cell receptor beta chains from one sample, sequenced in a study of blood T cell repertoires in COVID-19. Sequenced by immunoSEQ multiplex PCR; TCRdb stores in-frame clones only, minus some. The table records hundreds of thousands of clones, 85% to 90% of them present only once. Sequencing was done on a sample of peripheral blood. The receptors were sampled from a woman aged 35 to 49 with COVID-19, enrolled during active disease. CDR3s include the opening cysteine and the closing phenylalanine or tryptophan. Each record gives: D gene, J gene, clone size, V gene, CDR3 DNA, CDR3 protein. A D gene is named only where the DNA matches it firmly. Size values are once, few and many counts, or a class for expanded clones, and some rows have none.

TRBD2 | TRBJ2-7 | NA | TRBV4-3 | TGCGCCAGCAGCCAAGTAAGGTCTAGCGGGAGCGAGCAGTACTTC | CASSQVRSSGSEQYF
NA | TRBJ2-2 | NA | TRBV9 | TGTGCCAGCAGCGTAGGACTAGTACCCGCGACCGGGGAGCTGTTTTTT | CASSVGLVPATGELFF
NA | TRBJ2-2 | NA | TRBV28 | TGTGCCAGCAGTGTAAACACCGGGGAGCTGTTTTTT | CASSVNTGELFF
NA | TRBJ1-2 | NA | TRBV5-1 | TGCGCCAGCAGTCCGCCAGGCAGGGGCGATGGCTACACCTTC | CASSPPGRGDGYTF
NA | TRBJ1-2 | NA | TRBV27 | TGTGCCAGCAGTTTATCGCCTACAGGGCAGGGAGGCTACACCTTC | CASSLSPTGQGGYTF
NA | TRBJ2-3 | NA | TRBV19 | TGTGCCAGTACTTCCACAGATACGCAGTATTTT | CASTSTDTQYF
TRBD1 | TRBJ2-2 | NA | TRBV18 | TGTGCCAGCTCACCACTGCCTCCGGGACAGGGCTACACCGGGGAGCTGTTTTTT | CASSPLPPGQGYTGELFF
TRBD1 | TRBJ1-2 | NA | TRBV7-2 | TGTGCCAGCAGCTTCCGAGGTGGGACAGTGTTCTGGGACGGCTACACCTTC | CASSFRGGTVFWDGYTF
NA | TRBJ2-3 | NA | TRBV10-2 | TGCGCCAGCAGTGAGTCGGACCCGCGGGGTACGCAGTATTTT | CASSESDPRGTQYF
NA | TRBJ2-7 | NA | TRBV14 | TGTGCCAGCAGCCAAGATCGGGTGTACGAGCAGTACTTC | CASSQDRVYEQYF
TRBD2 | TRBJ2-3 | NA | TRBV25-1 | TGTGCCAGCAGTTCGACTAGCGGGGGGTCGGATACGCAGTATTTT | CASSSTSGGSDTQYF
NA | TRBJ2-1 | NA | TRBV11-2 | TGTGCCAGCAGCTCAACCACAGGGTTCAACAATGAGCAGTTCTTC | CASSSTTGFNNEQFF
NA | TRBJ1-3 | NA | TRBV12-3/TRBV12-4 | TGTGCCAGCAGCCCCGGACAGGGAAACACCATATATTTT | CASSPGQGNTIYF
TRBD1 | TRBJ1-2 | NA | TRBV6-5 | TGTGCCAGCAGTCCAGGGGGCTCCTATGGCTACACCTTC | CASSPGGSYGYTF
NA | TRBJ1-2 | NA | TRBV28 | TGTGCCAGCAGTTTGGGAGGGGGCTATGGCTACACCTTC | CASSLGGGYGYTF
NA | TRBJ1-5 | NA | TRBV15 | TGTGCCACCAGCAGAGTTTCTCGCCAGAATCAGCCCCAGCATTTT | CATSRVSRQNQPQHF
NA | TRBJ2-3 | NA | TRBV7-3 | TGTGCCAGCAGCTCACGGGGAGGTCGGTACACAGATACGCAGTATTTT | CASSSRGGRYTDTQYF
NA | TRBJ1-5 | few | TRBV19 | TGTGCCAGTAGTCCGCGGAAAAGCAATCAGCCCCAGCATTTT | CASSPRKSNQPQHF
NA | TRBJ1-1 | NA | TRBV10-3 | TGTGCCATCAGTGAGTCAACTGGGAACACTGAAGCTTTCTTT | CAISESTGNTEAFF
TRBD2 | TRBJ2-1 | NA | TRBV6-2/TRBV6-3 | TGTGCCAGCAGTGAGACTAGCGGGAGGGTCCTCTATGAGCAGTTCTTC | CASSETSGRVLYEQFF
NA | TRBJ1-2 | NA | TRBV20-1 | TGCAGTGCTAGTGCGCAGGGTGTCGGGGGCTACACCTTC | CSASAQGVGGYTF
TRBD1 | TRBJ1-5 | once | TRBV6-2/TRBV6-3 | TGTGCCAGCAGTGAGGACAGGGGGCCTCAGCCCCAGCATTTT | CASSEDRGPQPQHF
TRBD2 | TRBJ2-5 | NA | TRBV10-3 | TGTGCCATCAGTGGGCTAGCGGAGGTCCAAGAGACCCAGTACTTC | CAISGLAEVQETQYF
NA | TRBJ2-1 | NA | TRBV28 | TGTGCGGGGGGGCCCTACAATGAGCAGTTCTTC | CAGGPYNEQFF
TRBD2 | TRBJ2-2 | NA | TRBV29-1 | TGCAGCGGAGGACAGGGACTAGCGGGATCCGGGACCACCGGGGAGCTGTTTTTT | CSGGQGLAGSGTTGELFF
NA | TRBJ1-5 | once | TRBV19 | TGTGCCAGTAGTATCAACCGGGACTCCAATCAGCCCCAGCATTTT | CASSINRDSNQPQHF
NA | TRBJ2-7 | NA | TRBV12-3/TRBV12-4 | TGTGCCAGCAGATCCTATAACGAGCAGTACTTC | CASRSYNEQYF
TRBD2 | TRBJ2-5 | NA | TRBV30 | TGTGCCTGTCAGAGGGCTAGCGGGGGGGAAGAGACCCAGTACTTC | CACQRASGGEETQYF
NA | TRBJ2-5 | NA | TRBV19 | TGTGCCAGTAGTATAGGGGGAGAGACGACCCAGTACTTC | CASSIGGETTQYF
NA | TRBJ1-5 | NA | TRBV6-2/TRBV6-3 | TGTGCCAGCAGTTACTCGGCGCGGGGGGGACAGCCCCAGCATTTT | CASSYSARGGQPQHF
NA | TRBJ2-7 | NA | TRBV19 | TGTGCCAGTAGTATGGATTTCCGGGATCACTACGAGCAGTACTTC | CASSMDFRDHYEQYF
TRBD1 | TRBJ2-1 | NA | TRBV11-2 | TGTGCCAGCAGCGTTGGCGACAGGGTAAACTACAATGAGCAGTTCTTC | CASSVGDRVNYNEQFF
NA | TRBJ2-1 | NA | TRBV6-5 | TGTGCCAGCAGACGGGACACCTACAATGAGCAGTTCTTC | CASRRDTYNEQFF
TRBD1 | TRBJ2-2 | NA | TRBV7-9 | TGTGCCAGCAGCTTCGGGACAGGGAAAGGGGAGCTGTTTTTT | CASSFGTGKGELFF
NA | TRBJ2-7 | NA | TRBV11-2 | TGTGCCAGCAGCCCCTCTCCCTCCCTCTTCTTCTTC | CASSPSPSLFFF
TRBD1 | TRBJ2-5 | NA | TRBV27 | TGTGCCAGCAGTTTAGGAGGCGGGGACAGGGGAGAGACCCAGTACTTC | CASSLGGGDRGETQYF
TRBD1 | TRBJ1-4 | few | TRBV18 | TGTGCCAGCTCACCAGGGGGAACAGGGGAAGAAAAACTGTTTTTT | CASSPGGTGEEKLFF
NA | TRBJ2-3 | NA | TRBV21-1 | TGTGCCAGCACCCCGCCCATAGCGGGGAAAGGAGATACGCAGTATTTT | CASTPPIAGKGDTQYF
NA | TRBJ1-5 | NA | TRBV2 | TGTGCCAGCAGTCGGATCGGGTCGAGCAATCAGCCCCAGCATTTT | CASSRIGSSNQPQHF
NA | TRBJ2-1 | NA | TRBV5-1 | TGCGCCAGCAGCTTTTTCGGTGGTAACAATGAGCAGTTCTTC | CASSFFGGNNEQFF
NA | TRBJ2-7 | NA | TRBV12-3/TRBV12-4 | TGTGCCAGCAGTACGGGAAGCTACGAGCAGTACTTC | CASSTGSYEQYF
NA | TRBJ2-5 | once | TRBV9 | TGTGCCAGCAGCGCACAGGGTTCGGTGTACCAAGAGACCCAGTACTTC | CASSAQGSVYQETQYF
NA | TRBJ2-1 | NA | TRBV2 | TGTGCCAGCAGTGGACAGCGATTAGACAATGAGCAGTTCTTC | CASSGQRLDNEQFF
NA | TRBJ1-5 | once | TRBV4-1 | TGCGCCAGCAGCCGTCTCCCAGGGGTGGATCAGCCCCAGCATTTT | CASSRLPGVDQPQHF
TRBD2 | TRBJ2-7 | NA | TRBV15 | TGTGCCACCAGCAGAGAACGGCTAGCGGGGAGCTACGAGCAGTACTTC | CATSRERLAGSYEQYF
NA | TRBJ1-1 | NA | TRBV28 | TGTGCCAGCAGTCCATTACAGGGTCTCGGAGCTTTCTTT | CASSPLQGLGAFF
TRBD1 | TRBJ1-2 | once | TRBV10-3 | TGTGCCATCAGTGAGTTTCGGACAGGGGCGGTGTTAGACTTC | CAISEFRTGAVLDF